These 4 T cell receptor beta chains came from one sample sequenced in a study of cytomegalovirus exposure and HLA in healthy donors. The PCR made use of 60 Vbeta and 13 Jbeta primers. Libraries were prepared by immunoSEQ multiplex PCR; TCRdb keeps only in-frame clonotypes and omits some of them. This table holds under 130,000 clones, around 80% found once. Sequencing was performed on PBMCs. Receptors originate from a man in his thirties or forties in good health and CMV-seropositive.

This clone was seen only a few times. This chain connects TRBV27 to TRBJ2-4; 7 nucleotides agree with TRBD1. CDR1 and CDR2 from the germline V gene are MNHEY and SMNVEV (reference sequence). J lost 1 base, V lost 8 bases, and 2 bases had no gene match. The CDR3 is 13 amino acids. The CDR3 region is CASSTGAKNIQYF. The CDR3 DNA reads as TGTGCCAGCTCGACAGGGGCCAAAAACATTCAGTACTTC.

This rearrangement joins TRBV9 to TRBJ1-4, with 11 bases lining up with TRBD1. J was trimmed by 7 bases and V by 4 bases; bases with no gene match: 6. Germline CDR1 reads SGDLS; CDR2 reads YYNGEE. This CDR3 is 15 amino acids long. The CDR3 spells CASSPRTGGGEKLFF. In DNA, the CDR3 is TGTGCCAGCAGCCCTAGGACAGGGGGCGGTGAAAAACTGTTTTTT. The full variable domain, completed using reference TRBV9 and TRBJ1-4, is DSGVTQTPKHLITATGQRVTLRCSPRSGDLSVYWYQQSLDQGLQFLIQYYNGEERAKGNILERFSAQQFPDLHSELNLSSLELGDSALYFCASSPRTGGGEKLFFGSGTQLSVL.

The V and J genes are TRBV18 and TRBJ2-7, with 9 bases matching TRBD1. J gave up 5 bases and V 3 bases, and 5 bases lay outside the gene matches. CDR3 size: 14 residues. The germline gives CDR1 KGHSH, CDR2 LQKENI. CDR3 in DNA: TGTGCCAGCTCACCCGGGACAGGGCTCGACGAGCAGTACTTC. It codes for CASSPGTGLDEQYF.

There are a few counts of this clone. The V gene is TRBV5-1, the J gene TRBJ2-5; possibly TRBD1 for D (5 bases). The CDR3 extends over 15 amino acids. V was pared by 2 bases and J by 5 bases, with 16 bases between. The V gene's germline CDR1 is SGHRS and CDR2 YFSETQ. CDR3 coding DNA: TGCGCCAGCAGCTTACGGCAGGGTGAGTCCGAGACCCAGTACTTC. It encodes CASSLRQGESETQYF. The full variable domain, its missing parts supplied by reference TRBV5-1 and TRBJ2-5, is KAGVTQTPRYLIKTRGQQVTLSCSPISGHRSVSWYQQTPGQGLQFLFEYFSETQRNKGNFPGRFSGRQFSNSRSEMNVSTLELGDSALYLCASSLRQGESETQYFGPGTRLLVL.